This is a list of T cell receptor beta chains from one sample in a study of technical replicates of blood from several donors. The protocol was immunoSEQ multiplex PCR, while the TCRdb copy is restricted to in-frame clones and leaves out a portion. The sample includes around 72,000 clones, roughly 92% of them seen just once. The sample was PBMCs. All receptors derive from a human donor in good health. Some clones in this sample may be carry-over from other donors' samples. CDR3s include the opening cysteine and the closing phenylalanine or tryptophan. Fields, in order: J gene, D gene, clone size, V gene, CDR3 DNA, CDR3 protein. D genes are given only for firm matches. Size is omitted from some rows. Given values are once, few, many or a class for expanded clones.

j_gene: TRBJ1-2; d_gene: TRBD1; abundance: once; v_gene: TRBV27; CDR3nt: TGTGCCAGCCGGACAGGGGGCGGCTACACCTTC; CDR3aa: CASRTGGGYTF
j_gene: TRBJ2-5; d_gene: TRBD2; abundance: medium-sized; v_gene: TRBV11-2; CDR3nt: TGTGCCAGCACTGCTTGGCCAGCGGGGGAGGAGACCCAGTACTTC; CDR3aa: CASTAWPAGEETQYF
j_gene: TRBJ1-2; d_gene: -; abundance: -; v_gene: TRBV7-8; CDR3nt: TGTGCCAGCAGCCGCATATCGTCGGGAGGGACCGTCTATGGCTACACCTTC; CDR3aa: CASSRISSGGTVYGYTF
j_gene: TRBJ2-5; d_gene: -; abundance: -; v_gene: TRBV9; CDR3nt: TGTGCCAGCAGCAACCAGGGGTGGGAGACCCAGTACTTC; CDR3aa: CASSNQGWETQYF
j_gene: TRBJ2-5; d_gene: TRBD2; abundance: -; v_gene: TRBV5-1; CDR3nt: TGCGCCAGCAGGACTAGCGGGGCTCAAGAGACCCAGTACTTC; CDR3aa: CASRTSGAQETQYF
j_gene: TRBJ2-7; d_gene: -; abundance: -; v_gene: TRBV4-1; CDR3nt: TGCGCCAGCAGCCAAGATACGGGGTCCCTCTACGAGCAGTACTTC; CDR3aa: CASSQDTGSLYEQYF
j_gene: TRBJ2-3; d_gene: TRBD1; abundance: few; v_gene: TRBV15; CDR3nt: TGTGCCACCAGCGCAAGGACAGGGGGCGCAGATACGCAGTATTTT; CDR3aa: CATSARTGGADTQYF
j_gene: TRBJ2-5; d_gene: -; abundance: -; v_gene: TRBV5-4; CDR3nt: TGTGCCAGCGGCGGGCTAGGCCAAGAGACCCAGTACTTC; CDR3aa: CASGGLGQETQYF
j_gene: TRBJ2-1; d_gene: TRBD2; abundance: -; v_gene: TRBV6-1; CDR3nt: TGTGCCAGCAGTGAATCCGAATGGAACCTAGCGGGAAATGAGCAGTTCTTC; CDR3aa: CASSESEWNLAGNEQFF
j_gene: TRBJ1-4; d_gene: TRBD1; abundance: once; v_gene: TRBV2; CDR3nt: TGTGCCAGCAGTGACCCAGGGGGGAGGGAAAAACTGTTTTTT; CDR3aa: CASSDPGGREKLFF
j_gene: TRBJ1-1; d_gene: TRBD1; abundance: -; v_gene: TRBV14; CDR3nt: TGTGCCAGCAGCCAAAAACAAGACAGGGACGCTTTCTTT; CDR3aa: CASSQKQDRDAFF
j_gene: TRBJ2-1; d_gene: -; abundance: -; v_gene: TRBV7-2; CDR3nt: TGTGCCAGCAGCCCCAGACCGGGGTATGAGCAGTTCTTC; CDR3aa: CASSPRPGYEQFF
j_gene: TRBJ2-2; d_gene: -; abundance: -; v_gene: TRBV25-1; CDR3nt: TGTGCCAGCAGTGGCGGGACGAACACCGGGGAGCTGTTTTTT; CDR3aa: CASSGGTNTGELFF
j_gene: TRBJ2-3; d_gene: -; abundance: -; v_gene: TRBV2; CDR3nt: TGTGCCAGCAGGATACGGGACAAAGGCACAGATACGCAGTATTTT; CDR3aa: CASRIRDKGTDTQYF
j_gene: TRBJ2-5; d_gene: -; abundance: -; v_gene: TRBV5-1; CDR3nt: TGCGCCAGCAGCCTAGAAGAGACCCAATACTTC; CDR3aa: CASSLEETQYF
j_gene: TRBJ2-7; d_gene: -; abundance: once; v_gene: TRBV6-5; CDR3nt: TGTGCCAGCAGTATACAGGTTTCCTACGAGCAGTACTTC; CDR3aa: CASSIQVSYEQYF
j_gene: TRBJ2-1; d_gene: -; abundance: -; v_gene: TRBV4-1; CDR3nt: TGCGCCAGCAGCCAAGAATGGACAAGCTCCAATGAGCAGTTCTTC; CDR3aa: CASSQEWTSSNEQFF
j_gene: TRBJ1-2; d_gene: -; abundance: -; v_gene: TRBV6-5; CDR3nt: TGTGCCAGCAGTTACTCGACCGGGGGGTCTAACTATGGCTACACCTTC; CDR3aa: CASSYSTGGSNYGYTF
j_gene: TRBJ1-5; d_gene: -; abundance: -; v_gene: TRBV19; CDR3nt: TGTGCCGGAGGACCGGCGGGTCAGCCCCAGCATTTT; CDR3aa: CAGGPAGQPQHF
j_gene: TRBJ2-5; d_gene: -; abundance: few; v_gene: TRBV10-3; CDR3nt: TGTGCCATCAGTGCCGGGGAGACCCAGTACTTC; CDR3aa: CAISAGETQYF
j_gene: TRBJ2-6; d_gene: -; abundance: -; v_gene: TRBV4-1; CDR3nt: TGCGCCAGCAGTCATTCCCCTCCAACTGGGAGCACTGGGGCCAACGTCCTGACTTTC; CDR3aa: CASSHSPPTGSTGANVLTF
j_gene: TRBJ1-3; d_gene: -; abundance: -; v_gene: TRBV16; CDR3nt: TGTGCCAGCAGCCAATCGTTAGGAAACACCATATATTTT; CDR3aa: CASSQSLGNTIYF
j_gene: TRBJ1-1; d_gene: -; abundance: -; v_gene: TRBV4-3; CDR3nt: TGCGCCAGCAGCCAGACTCTGGGGGGAACTGAAGCTTTCTTT; CDR3aa: CASSQTLGGTEAFF
j_gene: TRBJ2-1; d_gene: TRBD1; abundance: few; v_gene: TRBV5-1; CDR3nt: TGCGCCAGCAGCTTGGACAGGGGGAATGAGCAGTTCTTC; CDR3aa: CASSLDRGNEQFF
j_gene: TRBJ2-1; d_gene: -; abundance: -; v_gene: TRBV6-1; CDR3nt: TGTGCCAGCAGTGAAGTTGGGACCGGGACTGGCTACGATGAGCAGTTCTTC; CDR3aa: CASSEVGTGTGYDEQFF
j_gene: TRBJ2-7; d_gene: -; abundance: -; v_gene: TRBV7-6; CDR3nt: TGTGCCAGCAGCCCCGTCCCGGGAACAACCTACGAGCAGTACTTC; CDR3aa: CASSPVPGTTYEQYF
j_gene: TRBJ2-3; d_gene: TRBD2; abundance: -; v_gene: TRBV2; CDR3nt: TGTGCCAGCAAGGTGGCTAGCGGGGGGGTTGAGTATTTT; CDR3aa: CASKVASGGVEYF